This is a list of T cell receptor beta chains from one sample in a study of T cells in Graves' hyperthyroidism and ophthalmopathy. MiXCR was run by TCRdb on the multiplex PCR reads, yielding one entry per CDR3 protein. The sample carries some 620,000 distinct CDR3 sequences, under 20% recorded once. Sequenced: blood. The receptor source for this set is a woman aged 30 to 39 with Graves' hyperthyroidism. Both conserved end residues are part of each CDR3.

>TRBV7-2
CASSFVSGPYEQYF
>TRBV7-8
CASSLVGVASPLHF
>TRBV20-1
CSASTLAGSVYEQYF
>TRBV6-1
CAISSGTYNEQFF
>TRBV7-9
CASSLVIGNTIYF
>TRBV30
CAWTGSYGYTF
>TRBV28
CASSLFRLVSDTQYF
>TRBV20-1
CSARQGMNSPLHF
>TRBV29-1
CSVEESGAYEQYF
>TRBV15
CATSRDWGFYGYTF
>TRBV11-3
CASSDVGTLRETQYF
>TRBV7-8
CASSFPGNREDEAFF
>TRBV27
CASSFTGGKYNEQFF
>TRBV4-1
CASSQGDGSRDFPQYF
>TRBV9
CASSVAEYNEQFF
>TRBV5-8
CASGGFLNSPLHF
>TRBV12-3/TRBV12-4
CASSFGQGVNTGELFF
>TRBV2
CASSIGTGTDTQYF
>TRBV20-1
CSARGGFPTYEQYF
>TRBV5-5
CASSLSLDSAYEQYF
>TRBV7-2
CASSLASGLGYNEQFF